The 27 T cell receptor beta chains below all came from one sample that was sequenced in a study of blood T cell repertoires in COVID-19 (dated by TCRdb to 2018 to 2020). The library was generated by the immunoSEQ multiplex PCR assay. The source is immuneACCESS, and TCRdb retained only in-frame sequences with V and J called. Part of the clones is not carried over; for the studies checked, unresolved V genes explain less than half of this, and the remainder is unexplained. The sample has 140,000 or so clones on record, around 81% of them singletons. The ten largest clonotypes hold around 6.2% of the sample. The source material was PBMCs or T cells enriched from blood (not recorded which). The source of these receptors is a woman in her thirties or forties who had recovered from COVID-19.

V usage is TRBV19 and J usage is TRBJ2-3, with D maybe TRBD1 (5 bases). Germline V CDR1 and CDR2: LNHDA, SQIVND (reference sequence). Trimming removed 7 bases at V and 4 bases at J, with 18 bases between. The CDR3 is made up of 15 amino acids. CDR3 sequence (DNA): TGTGCCAGTACCCAGGGCCCCTCTTACGCAGATACGCAGTATTTT. Translated, it gives CASTQGPSYADTQYF.

This chain links TRBV10-3 with TRBJ1-5, with D possibly being TRBD1 (6 bases). This CDR3 comprises 14 residues. V lost 4 bases, J lost 7 bases, and 14 bases lay in between. The germline V gene has CDR1 ENHRY and CDR2 SYGVKD. CDR3 DNA: TGTGCCATCAGTGCGGTGGGGGCGAACCAGCCCCAGCATTTT. Translating gives CAISAVGANQPQHF.

This clone has ten or more counts. The genes are TRBV5-1 and TRBJ1-2; 7 bases agree with TRBD1. After removal of 0 bases from V and 5 bases from J, the junction contained 7 bases not matched to a gene. This CDR3 contains 15 residues. Germline V lookup: CDR1 SGHRS, CDR2 YFSETQ. CDR3 nucleotides: TGCGCCAGCAGCTTGGTCGCAGGGGGAGAATATGGCTACACCTTC. Translation: CASSLVAGGEYGYTF.

This sequence joins TRBV5-8 and TRBJ1-1; no clear D gene. The CDR3 runs 18 residues. Trimming removed 0 bases from V and 0 bases from J, with 18 bases in between. Germline loops: CDR1 SGHTS, CDR2 YDEGEE. The CDR3 region is CASSLGWAGDKMNTEAFF. CDR3 coding DNA: TGTGCCAGCAGCTTGGGGTGGGCAGGCGATAAAATGAACACTGAAGCTTTCTTT.

This clone was found once. This chain connects TRBV5-4 to TRBJ1-1; 10 bases map to TRBD1. Germline V gives CDR1 SGHNT, CDR2 YYREEE (reference sequence). With V trimmed by 4 bases and J by 3 bases, 18 bases remained unmatched. The CDR3 sequence is 19 residues long. This CDR3 is CASSRQRLTGGLDYTEAFF. DNA of the CDR3: TGTGCCAGCAGCCGTCAACGTCTGACAGGGGGCCTCGATTACACTGAAGCTTTCTTT.

The chain joins TRBV6-4 to TRBJ1-2, with 7 bases identical to TRBD1. Germline CDR1 is MRHNA and CDR2 is SNTAGT. This CDR3 region has 14 residues. V lost 4 bases to trimming and J lost 4 bases; unmatched junction nucleotides: 6. The CDR3 loop is CASSVAGGTYGYTF. Here the CDR3 DNA reads TGTGCCAGCAGTGTGGCAGGGGGTACCTATGGCTACACCTTC.

In its sample, this clone was seen many times. This chain links TRBV19 with TRBJ2-3; 7 positions agree with TRBD2. J lost 3 bases, V lost 3 bases, and 3 bases had no gene match. CDR1 is LNHDA, CDR2 SQIVND, per germline (reference sequence). The CDR3 is 14 residues long. DNA for the CDR3: TGTGCCAGTAGTATTGCGGGAGAAACAGATACGCAGTATTTT. This translates into CASSIAGETDTQYF.

The CDR3 DNA reads TGTGCCAGCAGCCTTGGACAGTCCGCATTACCCCTCCACTTT. Amino acids: CASSLGQSALPLHF. This chain uses TRBV27 with TRBJ1-6, with D tentatively TRBD1 (6 bases). The CDR3 covers 14 residues. V was cut by 6 bases and J by 12 bases, with 18 bases left in between. Germline loops: CDR1 MNHEY, CDR2 SMNVEV (reference sequence).

This chain links TRBV7-3 with TRBJ2-3, with D tentatively TRBD2 (6 bases). The germline gives CDR1 SGHTA, CDR2 FQGTGA. This CDR3 region has 15 residues. V gave up 5 bases and J gave up 5 bases, with 17 bases separating them. In DNA, the CDR3 is TGTGCCAGCAGCGCTAACCGGGGGTTGGAAGATACGCAGTATTTT. Translated: CASSANRGLEDTQYF.

The chain joins TRBV6-1 to TRBJ2-5, with a tentative D call TRBD2 (6 bases). This CDR3 contains 14 residues. V lost 3 bases and J lost 5, with 13 bases in between. Germline CDR1 is MNHNS and CDR2 is SASEGT. The CDR3 DNA reads TGTGCCAGCAGTGAGTGGGGGGTTGGGGAGACCCAGTACTTC. This translates into CASSEWGVGETQYF.

The chain employs TRBV3-1 (or the pseudogene TRBV3-2) and TRBJ1-4, with TRBD1 matching 7 bases. CDR1 is LGHDT and CDR2 is YNNKEL in the germline V gene (reference sequence). After removal of 4 bases from V and 3 bases from J, the junction contained 5 bases not matched to a gene. This CDR3 contains 15 residues. The CDR3 here is CASSPPGQPNEKLFF. CDR3 sequence (DNA): TGTGCCAGCAGCCCGCCGGGACAGCCTAATGAAAAACTGTTTTTT.

This clone was found a few times. The rearrangement joins TRBV7-8 to TRBJ1-5; D may be TRBD1 (5 bases). The germline V and J ends were trimmed by 3 bases and 0 bases, with 9 bases remaining between them. This CDR3 contains 15 residues. Germline values: CDR1 SGHVS, CDR2 FQNEAQ. CDR3 region: CASSFAGYSNQPQHF. The CDR3 coding sequence is TGTGCCAGCAGCTTCGCAGGGTATAGCAATCAGCCCCAGCATTTT.

This chain uses TRBV27 with TRBJ1-5, with 8 bases lining up with TRBD1. The germline gives CDR1 MNHEY, CDR2 SMNVEV (reference sequence). V lost 5 bases, J lost 4 bases, and 7 bases stayed unmatched. This CDR3 is built from 15 residues. CDR3 sequence reads: CASSTRQGLNQPQHF. CDR3 coding DNA: TGTGCCAGCAGTACTAGACAGGGGTTAAATCAGCCCCAGCATTTT.

This clone was detected once. The V call is TRBV10-3, the J call TRBJ2-1, with TRBD2 matching 10 bases. Looked up from germline, CDR1 is ENHRY and CDR2 is SYGVKD. The J segment lost 6 bases and the V segment lost 3 bases, leaving 5 bases of the junction unmatched. The CDR3 is made up of 15 amino acids. The DNA for the CDR3 is TGTGCCATCAGTGAAGCGAGCGGGGGGGGCAATGAGCAGTTCTTC. This gives the protein CAISEASGGGNEQFF.

The V gene is TRBV6-1, the J gene TRBJ2-1; tentative D call: TRBD2 (6 bases). CDR1 is MNHNS, CDR2 SASEGT, per germline. Trimming stripped 4 bases from V and 5 bases from J, with 21 bases between. CDR3 length: 17 amino acids. CDR3 sequence: CASSAASVAGRHNEQFF. CDR3 in DNA: TGTGCCAGCAGTGCCGCTTCCGTTGCGGGGCGCCACAATGAGCAGTTCTTC.

This clone was observed a few times. This CDR3 reads CASSNVQGGRVLNEQYF. In DNA form, the CDR3 reads TGTGCCAGCAGCAACGTACAGGGAGGGAGGGTGTTGAACGAGCAGTACTTC. The J gene is TRBJ2-7, the V gene TRBV21-1; the table names TRBD2, a call not compared with the DNA. TRBV21-1 is recorded as a pseudogene. CDR3 length: 17 residues.

The chain combines TRBV5-1 with TRBJ2-1; no firm D call. With 0 bases removed from V and 6 bases from J, the gap between germline ends came to 7 bases. The CDR3 length is 13 residues. Per the germline V gene, CDR1 is SGHRS and CDR2 is YFSETQ. This CDR3 is CASSLDLANEQFF. In nucleotides, the CDR3 is TGCGCCAGCAGCTTGGATTTGGCCAATGAGCAGTTCTTC.

The V call is TRBV7-3, the J call TRBJ1-1; 10 bases map to TRBD1. Trimming at V came to 6 bases and at J to 6 bases, leaving 4 bases not matched to a gene. The CDR3 is 13 amino acids. Germline-derived CDR1 and CDR2 are SGHTA and FQGTGA. The CDR3 sequence: CASSLDRGAEAFF. In nucleotides, the CDR3 is TGTGCCAGCAGTTTGGACAGGGGGGCTGAAGCTTTCTTT.

The chain combines TRBV18 with TRBJ1-4, with TRBD1 identical over 11 bases. CDR1 is KGHSH and CDR2 is LQKENI in the germline V gene. V lost 3 bases and J lost 2; bases outside the gene matches: 5. The CDR3 is 17 amino acids. The CDR3 region is CASSPLGTGGTNEKLFF. Here the CDR3 DNA reads TGTGCCAGCTCACCGCTGGGGACAGGGGGGACTAATGAAAAACTGTTTTTT.

This rearrangement joins TRBV6-5 to TRBJ1-4, with 12 bases fitting TRBD1. The germline V gene has CDR1 MNHEY and CDR2 SVGAGI. This CDR3 is 14 amino acids long. The J segment lost 11 bases and the V segment lost 4 bases, leaving 5 bases of the junction unmatched. CDR3 sequence reads: CASSSGTGGGKLFF. The CDR3 DNA follows: TGTGCCAGCAGTTCCGGGACAGGGGGCGGGAAACTGTTTTTT.

This clone was counted once. The CDR3 DNA reads TGTGCCAGCAGTGATTGGGGGGGACAGGGTGATGAAAAACTGTTTTTT. As protein: CASSDWGGQGDEKLFF. V and J are TRBV25-1 and TRBJ1-4, with TRBD1 matching over 9 bases. After removal of 3 bases from V and 6 bases from J, the junction contained 8 bases not matched to a gene. The germline CDR1 and CDR2 sequences are MGHDK and SYGVNS. This CDR3 region has 16 residues. Looking up the rest from reference TRBV25-1 and TRBJ1-4 gives the full variable domain: EADIYQTPRYLVIGTGKKITLECSQTMGHDKMYWYQQDPGMELHLIHYSYGVNSTEKGDLSSESTVSRIRTEHFPLTLESARPSHTSQYLCASSDWGGQGDEKLFFGSGTQLSVL.

The rearrangement uses TRBV24-1 and TRBJ1-2; 9 bases line up with TRBD1. Germline assignment: CDR1 KGHDR and CDR2 SFDVKD. J lost 8 bases, V lost 7 bases, and 4 bases had no gene match. The CDR3 loop spans 12 amino acids. The CDR3 protein is CATRGDRDGYTF. The CDR3 DNA reads as TGTGCCACCAGGGGGGACAGGGACGGCTACACCTTC.

This rearrangement joins TRBV5-4 to TRBJ1-2; the D is unclear. Germline V gene data show CDR1 as SGHNT and CDR2 as YYREEE (reference sequence). Deletions cut 4 bases from V and 1 base from J, with 11 bases between. The CDR3 contains 14 residues. The CDR3 coding sequence is TGTGCCAGCAGCGTCAAGGAGAGTAACTATGGCTACACCTTC. Its protein is CASSVKESNYGYTF.

This clone was observed a handful of times. The chain carries TRBV19 and TRBJ2-2; 10 bases are a match to TRBD2. V lost 7 bases to trimming and J lost 4 bases; unmatched junction nucleotides: 6. Germline V gives CDR1 LNHDA, CDR2 SQIVND (reference sequence). The CDR3 spans 15 residues. CDR3 DNA sequence: TGTGCCAGTACCATCCTAGCGGGAGTCACCGGGGAGCTGTTTTTT. Protein sequence: CASTILAGVTGELFF.

The CDR3 DNA reads TGTGCCAGCAGTAACGACAGGGGCCACGAGCAGTACTTC. Translation: CASSNDRGHEQYF. V and J are TRBV6-5 and TRBJ2-7, with TRBD1 matching over 8 bases. From germline, CDR1 is MNHEY and CDR2 SVGAGI. Trimming took 5 bases from V and 5 from J; bases not matched to a gene: 5. CDR3 length: 13 residues.

This rearrangement joins TRBV13 to TRBJ2-1; unclear D gene. Germline CDR1 PRHDT, CDR2 FYEKMQ (reference sequence). V lost 0 bases and J 0 bases, leaving 6 bases between the germline ends. The CDR3 has 15 amino acids. The chain's CDR3 is CASSLGTSSYNEQFF. The CDR3 bases are TGTGCCAGCAGCTTAGGAACGAGCTCCTACAATGAGCAGTTCTTC.

In this sample, this clone turned up once. V is TRBV9 and J is TRBJ2-1, with 10 bases matching TRBD2. Losses at the gene ends were 0 bases for V and 6 bases for J; bases not matched to a gene: 3. From germline, CDR1 is SGDLS and CDR2 YYNGEE. This CDR3 contains 15 residues. The CDR3 reads CASSVGTSGANEQFF. In DNA, the CDR3 is TGTGCCAGCAGCGTAGGAACTAGCGGGGCCAATGAGCAGTTCTTC.